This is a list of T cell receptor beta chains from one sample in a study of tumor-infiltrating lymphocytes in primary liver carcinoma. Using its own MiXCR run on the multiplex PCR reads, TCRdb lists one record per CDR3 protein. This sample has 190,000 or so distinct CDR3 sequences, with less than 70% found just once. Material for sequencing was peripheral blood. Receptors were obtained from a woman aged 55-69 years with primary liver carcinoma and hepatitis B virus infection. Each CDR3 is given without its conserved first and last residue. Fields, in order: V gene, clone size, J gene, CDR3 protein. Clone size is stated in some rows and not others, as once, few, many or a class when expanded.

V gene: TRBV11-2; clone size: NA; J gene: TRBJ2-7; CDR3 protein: ASSFAGASYEKY
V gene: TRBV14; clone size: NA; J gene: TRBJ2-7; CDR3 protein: ACRPGQNSYEHY
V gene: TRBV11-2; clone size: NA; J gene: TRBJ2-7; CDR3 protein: ASSPGDKGNYEQY
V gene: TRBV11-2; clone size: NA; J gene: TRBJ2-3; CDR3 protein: ASSLERIDMQY
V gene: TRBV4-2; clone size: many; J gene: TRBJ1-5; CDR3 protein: ASSQTAGKQDSSNQPQH
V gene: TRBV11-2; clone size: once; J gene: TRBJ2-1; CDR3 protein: DSSLLAGYNEQF
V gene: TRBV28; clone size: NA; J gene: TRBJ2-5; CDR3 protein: ASSPWTAHQETQC
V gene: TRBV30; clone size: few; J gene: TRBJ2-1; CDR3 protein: AWRLTRGQF
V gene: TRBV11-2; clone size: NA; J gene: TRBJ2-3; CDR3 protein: ASSQGPTSVTDTQY
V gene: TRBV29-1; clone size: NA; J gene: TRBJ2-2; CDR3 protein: SIPEGANTGELF
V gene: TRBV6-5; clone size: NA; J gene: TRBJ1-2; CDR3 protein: ASGLGLGGGYT
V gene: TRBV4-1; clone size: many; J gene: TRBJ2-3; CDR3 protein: ASSHGRLAVKSDTQY
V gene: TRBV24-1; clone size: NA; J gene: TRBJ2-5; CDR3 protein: ATSTRPGQGQETQY
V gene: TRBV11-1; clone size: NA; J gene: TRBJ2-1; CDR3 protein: ASSNRGQGGANKQL
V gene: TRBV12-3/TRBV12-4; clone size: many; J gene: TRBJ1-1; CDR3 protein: ASSTLGQGTEAF
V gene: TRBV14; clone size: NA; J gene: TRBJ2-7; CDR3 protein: ASGHFYEQY
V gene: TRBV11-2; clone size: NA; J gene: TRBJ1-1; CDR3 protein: ASSLMGRNTEAF
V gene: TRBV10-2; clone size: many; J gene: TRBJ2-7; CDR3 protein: ASSGPTSQY
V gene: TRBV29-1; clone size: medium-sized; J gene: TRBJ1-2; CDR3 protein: SVAVSGTGFYGYT
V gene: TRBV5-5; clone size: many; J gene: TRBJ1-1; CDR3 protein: ASSDITGAGFEAF
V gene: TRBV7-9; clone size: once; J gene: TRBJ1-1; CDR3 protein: ASSRGDIRSNTGAF
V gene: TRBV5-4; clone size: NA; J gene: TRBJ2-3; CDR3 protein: ASSSPLGALNTDTQY
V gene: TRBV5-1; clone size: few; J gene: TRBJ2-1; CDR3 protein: ASSLTASSYNEQF
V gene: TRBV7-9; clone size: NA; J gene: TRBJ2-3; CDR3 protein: ASCLVPGGITDTQY
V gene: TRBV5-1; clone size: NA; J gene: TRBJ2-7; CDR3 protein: ASSPWGGDEQY
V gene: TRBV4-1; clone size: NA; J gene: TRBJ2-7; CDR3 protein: ASSRWAGGYEQY
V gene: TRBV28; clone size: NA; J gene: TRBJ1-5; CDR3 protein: VSSNPNQPQH
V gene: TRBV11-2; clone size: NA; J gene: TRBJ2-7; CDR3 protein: TSSPPEGRVGNYEQY
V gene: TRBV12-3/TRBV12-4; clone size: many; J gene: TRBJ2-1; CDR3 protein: ASSFSGTSGDNEQF
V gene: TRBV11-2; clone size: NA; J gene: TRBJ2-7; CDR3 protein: ACSLTRFYEQY
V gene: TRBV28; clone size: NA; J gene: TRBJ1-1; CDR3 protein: ASSHRGVHTEAF
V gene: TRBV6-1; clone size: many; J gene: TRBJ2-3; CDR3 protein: ASSEVSGRFDTQY
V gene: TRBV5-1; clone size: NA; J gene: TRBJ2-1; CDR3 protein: ASSLTAYEQF
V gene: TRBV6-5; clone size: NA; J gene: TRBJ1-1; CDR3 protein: ANSLGQEYSEAF
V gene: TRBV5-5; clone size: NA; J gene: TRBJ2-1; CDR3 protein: ACRRGEEQF
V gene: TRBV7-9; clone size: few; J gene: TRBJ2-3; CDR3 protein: ASSPTWGGTDTQY
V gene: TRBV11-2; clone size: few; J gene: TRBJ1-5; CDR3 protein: AGSLFGVSNQPQH
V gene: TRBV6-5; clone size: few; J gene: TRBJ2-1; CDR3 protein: ATTKLAGVNEQF
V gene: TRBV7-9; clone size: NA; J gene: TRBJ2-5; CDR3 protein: ASSPRPAGDLGTQY
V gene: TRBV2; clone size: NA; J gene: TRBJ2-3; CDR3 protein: ASSVRARTDTQY
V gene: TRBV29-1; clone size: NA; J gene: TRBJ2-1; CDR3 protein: SVVGVEGSYIEQF
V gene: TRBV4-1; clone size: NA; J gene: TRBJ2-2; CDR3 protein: ASTTSVGRTSGELF
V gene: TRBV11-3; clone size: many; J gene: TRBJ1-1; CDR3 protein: ASSDPNRMTEAF
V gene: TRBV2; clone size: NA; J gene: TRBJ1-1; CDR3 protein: ASSQTGRHTEAF
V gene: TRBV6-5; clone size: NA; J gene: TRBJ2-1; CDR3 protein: ASRQDRDSYNEQF
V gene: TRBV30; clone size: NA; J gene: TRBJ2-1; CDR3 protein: AWSFGTRNEQF
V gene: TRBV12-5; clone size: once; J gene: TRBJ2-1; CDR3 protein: ASGLVGLAASYNKQF
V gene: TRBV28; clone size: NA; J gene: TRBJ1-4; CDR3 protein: ASTTSPLLKLF
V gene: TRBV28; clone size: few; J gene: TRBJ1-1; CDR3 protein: ASSDPGTGFTEAF
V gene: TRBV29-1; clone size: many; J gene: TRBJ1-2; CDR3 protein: SVRVSDGYT
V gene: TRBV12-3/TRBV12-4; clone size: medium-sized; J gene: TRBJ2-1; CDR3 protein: ASSLAQDRGQF
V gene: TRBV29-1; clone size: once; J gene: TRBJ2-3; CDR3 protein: SVDLQGVRTQY
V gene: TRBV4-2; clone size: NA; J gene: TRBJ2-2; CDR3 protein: ASSPRTSGSSWDIGELL
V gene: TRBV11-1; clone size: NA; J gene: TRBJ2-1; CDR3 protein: AGSPSTHYNEQF
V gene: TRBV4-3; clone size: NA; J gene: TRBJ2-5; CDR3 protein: ASSQEEYLETQY
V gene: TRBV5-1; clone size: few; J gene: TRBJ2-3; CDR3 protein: ASSSITGTPTQY
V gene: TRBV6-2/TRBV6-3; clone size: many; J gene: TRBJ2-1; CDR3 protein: ASSSPGTSGTSQF
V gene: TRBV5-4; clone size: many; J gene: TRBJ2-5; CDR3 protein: ASSLHTSEETQY
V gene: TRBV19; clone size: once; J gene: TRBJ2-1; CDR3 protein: VSSLLDNEQF
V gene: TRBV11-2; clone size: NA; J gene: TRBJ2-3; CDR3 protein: ANSLGGLTYTSDTQY